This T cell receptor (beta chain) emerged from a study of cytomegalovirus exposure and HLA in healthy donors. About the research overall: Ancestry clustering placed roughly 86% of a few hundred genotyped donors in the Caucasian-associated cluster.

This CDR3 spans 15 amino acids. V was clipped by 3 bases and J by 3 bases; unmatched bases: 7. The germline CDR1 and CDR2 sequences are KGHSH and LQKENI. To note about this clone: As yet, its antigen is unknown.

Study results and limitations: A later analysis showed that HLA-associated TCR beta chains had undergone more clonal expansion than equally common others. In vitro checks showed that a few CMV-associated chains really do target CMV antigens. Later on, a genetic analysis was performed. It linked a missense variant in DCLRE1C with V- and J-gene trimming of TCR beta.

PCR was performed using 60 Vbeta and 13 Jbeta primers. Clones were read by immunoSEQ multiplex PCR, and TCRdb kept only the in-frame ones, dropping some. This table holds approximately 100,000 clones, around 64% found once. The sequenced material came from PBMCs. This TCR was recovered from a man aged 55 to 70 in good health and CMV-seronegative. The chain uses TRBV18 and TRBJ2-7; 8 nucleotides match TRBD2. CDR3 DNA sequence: TGTGCCAGCTCACCCTCCGCGGGAGGTCTCTACGAGCAGTACTTC. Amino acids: CASSPSAGGLYEQYF.